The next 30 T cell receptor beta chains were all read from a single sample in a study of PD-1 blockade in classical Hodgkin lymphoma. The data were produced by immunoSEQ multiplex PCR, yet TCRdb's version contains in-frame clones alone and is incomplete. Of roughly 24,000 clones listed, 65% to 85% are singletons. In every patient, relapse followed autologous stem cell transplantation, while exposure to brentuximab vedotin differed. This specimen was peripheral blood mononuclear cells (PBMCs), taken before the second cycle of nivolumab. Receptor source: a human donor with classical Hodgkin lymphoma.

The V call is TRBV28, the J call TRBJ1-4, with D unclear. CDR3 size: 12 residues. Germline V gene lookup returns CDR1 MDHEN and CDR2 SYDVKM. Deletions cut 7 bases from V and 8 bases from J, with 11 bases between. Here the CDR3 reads CASTRTGEKLFF. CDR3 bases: TGTGCCAGCACCCGTACGGGGGAAAAACTGTTTTTT.

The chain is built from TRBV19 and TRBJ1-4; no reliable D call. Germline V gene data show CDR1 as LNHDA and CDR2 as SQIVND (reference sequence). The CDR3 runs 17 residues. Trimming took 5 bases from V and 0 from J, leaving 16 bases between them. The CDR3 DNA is TGTGCCAGTAGTCTGGTCCGTCTTGCCACAACTAATGAAAAACTGTTTTTT. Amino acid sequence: CASSLVRLATTNEKLFF.

CDR3: CASSRDRGPYEQYF. CDR3 sequence (DNA): TGTGCCAGCAGCCGAGACAGGGGACCCTACGAGCAGTACTTC. V is TRBV5-4 and J is TRBJ2-7, with 8 positions matching TRBD1. CDR3 length: 14 residues. The ends lost 4 bases at V and 2 bases at J; junction bases unmatched: 5. The germline V gene encodes CDR1 SGHNT and CDR2 YYREEE (reference sequence). The full variable domain, rest sourced from reference TRBV5-4 and TRBJ2-7, is ETGVTQSPTHLIKTRGQQVTLRCSSQSGHNTVSWYQQALGQGPQFIFQYYREEENGRGNFPPRFSGLQFPNYSSELNVNALELDDSALYLCASSRDRGPYEQYFGPGTRLTVT.

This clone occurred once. CDR3 loop: CASSPYGSREKLFF. Written as DNA, the CDR3 is TGTGCCAGCAGCCCTTATGGCAGCCGTGAAAAACTGTTTTTT. The V gene is TRBV7-2, the J gene TRBJ1-4; D remains unclear. Germline CDR1 is SGHTA and CDR2 is FQGNSA. Deletions cut 5 bases from V and 7 bases from J, with 14 bases between. The CDR3 contains 14 residues.

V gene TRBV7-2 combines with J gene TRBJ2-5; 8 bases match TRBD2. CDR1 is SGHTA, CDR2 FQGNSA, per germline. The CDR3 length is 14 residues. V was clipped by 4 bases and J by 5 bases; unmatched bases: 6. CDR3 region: CASSSPGGAETQYF. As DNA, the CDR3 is TGTGCCAGCAGCTCCCCGGGGGGGGCTGAGACCCAGTACTTC.

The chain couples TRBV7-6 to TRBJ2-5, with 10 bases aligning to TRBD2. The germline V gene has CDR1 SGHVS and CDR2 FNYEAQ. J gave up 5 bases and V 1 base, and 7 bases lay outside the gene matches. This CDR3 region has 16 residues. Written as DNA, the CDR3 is TGTGCCAGCAGCTTAGGTAGCGGGGGGCCGGGGGAGACCCAGTACTTC. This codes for CASSLGSGGPGETQYF.

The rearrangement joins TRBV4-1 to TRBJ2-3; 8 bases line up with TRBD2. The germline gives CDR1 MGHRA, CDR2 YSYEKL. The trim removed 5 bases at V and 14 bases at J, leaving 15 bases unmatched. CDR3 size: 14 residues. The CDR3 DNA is TGCGCCAGCAGCTCATCACAGGGACTAGGCAGACTGTATTTT. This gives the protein CASSSSQGLGRLYF.

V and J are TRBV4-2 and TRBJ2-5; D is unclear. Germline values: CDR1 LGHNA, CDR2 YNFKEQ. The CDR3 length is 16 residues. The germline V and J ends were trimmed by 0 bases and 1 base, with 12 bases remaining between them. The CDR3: CASSQDFPPLQETQYF. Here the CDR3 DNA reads TGTGCCAGCAGCCAAGATTTCCCCCCACTCCAAGAGACCCAGTACTTC.

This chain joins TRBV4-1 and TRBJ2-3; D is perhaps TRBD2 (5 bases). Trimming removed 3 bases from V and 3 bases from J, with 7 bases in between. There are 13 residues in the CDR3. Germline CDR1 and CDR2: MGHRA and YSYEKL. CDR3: CASSQPGTDTQYF. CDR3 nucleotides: TGCGCCAGCAGCCAGCCGGGGACAGATACGCAGTATTTT.

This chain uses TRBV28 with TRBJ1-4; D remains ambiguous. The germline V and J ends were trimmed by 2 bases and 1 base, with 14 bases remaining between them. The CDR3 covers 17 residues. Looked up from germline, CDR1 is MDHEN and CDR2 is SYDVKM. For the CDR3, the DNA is TGTGCCAGCAGTTTAGGTTTGGGTGAGCTAACTAATGAAAAACTGTTTTTT. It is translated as CASSLGLGELTNEKLFF.

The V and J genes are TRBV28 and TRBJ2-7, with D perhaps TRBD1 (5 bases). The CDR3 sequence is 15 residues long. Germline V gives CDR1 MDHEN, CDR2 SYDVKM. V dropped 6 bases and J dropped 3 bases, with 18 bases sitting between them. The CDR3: CASSRLLRGNYEQYF. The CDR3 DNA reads TGTGCCAGCAGCCGCCTCCTAAGGGGAAACTACGAGCAGTACTTC.

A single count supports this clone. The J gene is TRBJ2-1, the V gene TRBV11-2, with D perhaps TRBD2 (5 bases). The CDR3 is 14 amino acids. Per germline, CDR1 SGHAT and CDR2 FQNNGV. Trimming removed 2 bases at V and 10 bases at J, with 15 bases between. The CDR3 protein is CASSLMISSGEQFF. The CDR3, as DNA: TGTGCCAGCAGCTTAATGATTTCAAGCGGCGAGCAGTTCTTC.

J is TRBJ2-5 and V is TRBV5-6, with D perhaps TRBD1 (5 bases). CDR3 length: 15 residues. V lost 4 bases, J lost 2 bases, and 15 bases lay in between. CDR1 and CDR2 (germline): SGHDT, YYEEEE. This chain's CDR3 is CASSPDSPAQETQYF. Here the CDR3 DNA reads TGTGCCAGCAGCCCTGACAGCCCGGCGCAAGAGACCCAGTACTTC. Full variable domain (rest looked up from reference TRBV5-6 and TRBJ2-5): DAGVTQSPTHLIKTRGQQVTLRCSPKSGHDTVSWYQQALGQGPQFIFQYYEEEERQRGNFPDRFSGHQFPNYSSELNVNALLLGDSALYLCASSPDSPAQETQYFGPGTRLLVL.

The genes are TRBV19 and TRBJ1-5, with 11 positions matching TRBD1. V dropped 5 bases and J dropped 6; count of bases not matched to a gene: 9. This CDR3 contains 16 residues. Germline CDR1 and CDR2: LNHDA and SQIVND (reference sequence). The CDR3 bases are TGTGCCAGTAGTGGACAGGGGGCTCGCCCTAGTCAGCCCCAGCATTTT. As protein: CASSGQGARPSQPQHF.

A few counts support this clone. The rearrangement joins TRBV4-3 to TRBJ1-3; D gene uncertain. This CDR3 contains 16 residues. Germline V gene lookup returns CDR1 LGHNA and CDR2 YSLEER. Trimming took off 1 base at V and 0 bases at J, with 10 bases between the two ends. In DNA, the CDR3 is TGCGCCAGCAGCCAAGCTGCAGGAACCTCTGGAAACACCATATATTTT. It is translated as CASSQAAGTSGNTIYF.

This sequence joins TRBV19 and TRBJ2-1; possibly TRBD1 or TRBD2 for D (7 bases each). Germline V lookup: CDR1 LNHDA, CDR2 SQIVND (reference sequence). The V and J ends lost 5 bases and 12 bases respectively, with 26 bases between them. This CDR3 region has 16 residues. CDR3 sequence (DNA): TGTGCCAGTAGTCCGAAAGGGACTATAGGGGGCCAAAGGCAGTTCTTC. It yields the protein CASSPKGTIGGQRQFF.

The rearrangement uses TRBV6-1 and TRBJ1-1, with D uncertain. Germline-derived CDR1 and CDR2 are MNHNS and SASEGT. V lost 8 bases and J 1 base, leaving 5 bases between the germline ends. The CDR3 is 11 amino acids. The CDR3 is CASLWNTEAFF. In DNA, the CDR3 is TGTGCCAGCCTCTGGAACACTGAAGCTTTCTTT.

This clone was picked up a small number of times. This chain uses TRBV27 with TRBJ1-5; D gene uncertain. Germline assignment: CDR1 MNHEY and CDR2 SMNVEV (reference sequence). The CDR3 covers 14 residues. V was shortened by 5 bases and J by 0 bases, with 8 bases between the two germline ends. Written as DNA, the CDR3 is TGTGCCAGCAGTCCCCGCGGTAGCAATCAGCCCCAGCATTTT. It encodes CASSPRGSNQPQHF.

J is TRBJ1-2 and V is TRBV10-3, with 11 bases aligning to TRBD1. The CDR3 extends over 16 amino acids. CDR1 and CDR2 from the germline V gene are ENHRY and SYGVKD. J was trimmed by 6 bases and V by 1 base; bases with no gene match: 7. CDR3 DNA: TGTGCCATCAGTGAGTTGGGGACAGGGGGTGTTAATGGCTACACCTTC. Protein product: CAISELGTGGVNGYTF.

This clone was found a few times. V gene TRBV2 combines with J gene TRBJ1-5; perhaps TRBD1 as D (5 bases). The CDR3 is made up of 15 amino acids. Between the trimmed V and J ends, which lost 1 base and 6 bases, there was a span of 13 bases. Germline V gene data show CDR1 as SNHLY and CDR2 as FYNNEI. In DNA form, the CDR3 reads TGTGCCAGCAGTGAAGTATCCCGTGGGGGTCAGCCCCAGCATTTT. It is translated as CASSEVSRGGQPQHF.

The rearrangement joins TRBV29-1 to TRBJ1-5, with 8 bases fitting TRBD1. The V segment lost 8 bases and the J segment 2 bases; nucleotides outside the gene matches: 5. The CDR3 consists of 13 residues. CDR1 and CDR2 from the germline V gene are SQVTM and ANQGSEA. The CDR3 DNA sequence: TGCAGCACCGGACAGGGTGGCAATCAGCCCCAGCATTTT. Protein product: CSTGQGGNQPQHF.

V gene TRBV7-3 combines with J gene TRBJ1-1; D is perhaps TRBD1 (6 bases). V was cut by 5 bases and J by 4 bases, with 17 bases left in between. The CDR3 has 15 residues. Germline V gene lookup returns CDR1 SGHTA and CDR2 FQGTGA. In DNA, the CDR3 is TGTGCCAGCAGCAAGGCAGGGGCTAGGGGCACTGAAGCTTTCTTT. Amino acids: CASSKAGARGTEAFF.

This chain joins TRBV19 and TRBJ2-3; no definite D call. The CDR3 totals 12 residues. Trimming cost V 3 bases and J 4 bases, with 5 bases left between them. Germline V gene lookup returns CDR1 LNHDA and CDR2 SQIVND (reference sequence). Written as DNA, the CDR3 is TGTGCCAGTAGTATTGAAGCAGATACGCAGTATTTT. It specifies CASSIEADTQYF.

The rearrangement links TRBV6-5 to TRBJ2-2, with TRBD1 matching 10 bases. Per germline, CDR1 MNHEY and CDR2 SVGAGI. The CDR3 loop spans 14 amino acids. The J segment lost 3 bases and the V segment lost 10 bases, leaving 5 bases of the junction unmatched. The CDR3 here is CATLDRGHTGELFF. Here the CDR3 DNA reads TGTGCCACCCTCGACAGGGGGCACACCGGGGAGCTGTTTTTT.

This chain's CDR3 is CATHLQRGNTEAFF. CDR3 bases: TGTGCCACCCATTTACAGCGGGGGAACACTGAAGCTTTCTTT. V usage is TRBV2 and J usage is TRBJ1-1, with D unresolved. The CDR3 runs to 14 residues. CDR1 is SNHLY and CDR2 is FYNNEI in the germline V gene. V was shortened by 10 bases and J by 1 base, with 16 bases between the two germline ends.

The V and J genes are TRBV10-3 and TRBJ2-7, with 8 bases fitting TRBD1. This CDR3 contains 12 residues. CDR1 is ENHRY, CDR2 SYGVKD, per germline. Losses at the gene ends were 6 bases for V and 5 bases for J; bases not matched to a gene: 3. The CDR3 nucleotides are TGTGCCATCAGGCAGACAGGGGACGAGCAGTACTTC. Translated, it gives CAIRQTGDEQYF.

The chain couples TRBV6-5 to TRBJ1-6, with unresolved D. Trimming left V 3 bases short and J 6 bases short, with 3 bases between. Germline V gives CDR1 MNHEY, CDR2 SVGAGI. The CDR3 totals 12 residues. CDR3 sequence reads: CASSYGNSPLHF. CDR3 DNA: TGTGCCAGCAGTTATGGTAATTCACCCCTCCACTTT.

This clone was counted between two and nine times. The CDR3 loop reads CASSIGQGAGNTGELFF. The CDR3 DNA is TGTGCCAGTAGTATCGGGCAGGGGGCGGGTAACACCGGGGAGCTGTTTTTT. This chain links TRBV19 with TRBJ2-2; TRBD1 matches 8 bases. Germline trimming cut 3 bases from V and 2 bases from J; bases unmatched to any gene: 8. From germline, CDR1 is LNHDA and CDR2 SQIVND (reference sequence). This CDR3 region has 17 residues.

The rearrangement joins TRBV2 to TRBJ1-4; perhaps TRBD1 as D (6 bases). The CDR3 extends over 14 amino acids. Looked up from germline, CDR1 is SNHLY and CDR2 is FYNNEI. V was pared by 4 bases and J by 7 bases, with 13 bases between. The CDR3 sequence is CASSGNLRGEKLFF. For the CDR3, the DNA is TGTGCCAGCAGTGGGAACCTCAGGGGTGAAAAACTGTTTTTT.

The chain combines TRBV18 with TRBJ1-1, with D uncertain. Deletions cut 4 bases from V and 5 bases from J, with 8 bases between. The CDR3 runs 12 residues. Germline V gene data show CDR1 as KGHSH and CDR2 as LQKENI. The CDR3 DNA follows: TGTGCCAGCTCACTACGCAATACTGAAGCTTTCTTT. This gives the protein CASSLRNTEAFF.